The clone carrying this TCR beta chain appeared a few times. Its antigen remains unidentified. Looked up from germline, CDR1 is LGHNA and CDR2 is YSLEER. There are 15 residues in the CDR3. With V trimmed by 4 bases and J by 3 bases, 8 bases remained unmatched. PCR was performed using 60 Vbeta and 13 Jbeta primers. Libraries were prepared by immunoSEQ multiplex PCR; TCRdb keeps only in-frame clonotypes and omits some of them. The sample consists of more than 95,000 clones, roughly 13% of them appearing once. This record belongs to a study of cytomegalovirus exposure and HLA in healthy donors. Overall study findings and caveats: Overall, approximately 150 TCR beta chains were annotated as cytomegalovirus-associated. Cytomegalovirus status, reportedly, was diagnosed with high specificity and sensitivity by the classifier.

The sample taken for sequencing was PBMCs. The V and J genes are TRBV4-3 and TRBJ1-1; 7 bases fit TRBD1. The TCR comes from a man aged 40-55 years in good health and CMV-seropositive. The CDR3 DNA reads TGCGCCAGCAGCCTACTACAGGGGAGTCACACTGAAGCTTTCTTT. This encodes CASSLLQGSHTEAFF.